Shown below are 3 T cell receptor beta chains from a single sample sequenced in a study of cytomegalovirus exposure and HLA in healthy donors. The study ran its PCR with 60 Vbeta and 13 Jbeta primers. Clones were read by immunoSEQ multiplex PCR, and TCRdb kept only the in-frame ones, dropping some. The table shows more than 95,000 clones, with roughly 79% occurring only once. What was sequenced was PBMCs. All receptors derive from a man in his sixties in good health and CMV-seropositive.

The rearrangement joins TRBV10-3 to TRBJ2-7; 7 bases align to TRBD1. After removal of 4 bases from V and 3 bases from J, the junction contained 3 bases not matched to a gene. The CDR3 has 13 residues. Germline V lookup: CDR1 ENHRY, CDR2 SYGVKD. The CDR3 sequence is CAISVGDSYEQYF. The CDR3 DNA reads TGTGCCATCAGTGTGGGGGACAGCTACGAGCAGTACTTC.

The genes are TRBV7-9 and TRBJ1-3; D ambiguous. Germline CDR1 reads SEHNR; CDR2 reads FQNEAQ (reference sequence). The V and J ends lost 5 bases and 0 bases respectively, with 20 bases between them. CDR3 length equals 18 residues. For the CDR3, the DNA is TGTGCCAGCAGCCTTTCTTCCCCCACGACATTCTCTGGAAACACCATATATTTT. It translates to CASSLSSPTTFSGNTIYF.

V usage is TRBV28 and J usage is TRBJ2-5; a weak D match, TRBD1 (6 bases). CDR1 and CDR2 (germline): MDHEN, SYDVKM. This CDR3 spans 14 amino acids. Between the trimmed V and J ends, which lost 2 bases and 1 base, there was a span of 8 bases. The CDR3 DNA reads TGTGCCAGCAGTTTAGGACAGTCCCAAGAGACCCAGTACTTC. It codes for CASSLGQSQETQYF.